Listed here are 32 T cell receptor beta chains from one sample, sequenced in a study of regulatory T cells in long-lasting Graves disease. Time point meaning: newly diagnosed GD, antithyroid drugs for less than 3 months. Preparation of the TCR library used RNA extracted from PBMCs. Arm-PCR with iRepertoire HTBI primers amplified the CDR3 regions for these TCR beta libraries. TCRdb passed the multiplex PCR reads through MiXCR, listing each CDR3 protein once. Among hundreds of thousands of distinct CDR3 sequences listed, 15% to 20% were seen once. These sequences were also reported in another study, on T cells in Graves' hyperthyroidism and ophthalmopathy.

The specimen was peripheral blood mononuclear cells (PBMCs), collected at new diagnosis, from a patient treated with antithyroid drugs. The receptors come from a woman in her twenties or thirties with Graves disease.

The table lists this clonotype with many counts. The J gene is TRBJ2-7, the V gene TRBV20-1; possibly TRBD2 for D (6 bases). Germline values: CDR1 DFQATT, CDR2 SNEGSKA (reference sequence). Trimming pared 3 bases from V and 3 bases from J, leaving 9 bases between. The CDR3 covers 12 residues. The CDR3 region is CSARETSYEQYF. CDR3 bases: TGCAGTGCTAGGGAGACTAGCTACGAGCAGTACTTC.

This clonotype was detected ten times or more. The chain uses TRBV28 and TRBJ2-7; D remains unclear. Trimming took off 6 bases at V and 4 bases at J, with 22 bases between the two ends. Germline values: CDR1 MDHEN, CDR2 SYDVKM. This CDR3 region has 16 residues. CDR3 coding DNA: TGTGCCAGCAGCCCCGTTGACCGTCCGGCGTATTACGAGCAGTACTTC. Translation gives CASSPVDRPAYYEQYF. The whole variable domain, filled in from reference TRBV28 and TRBJ2-7, reads DVKVTQSSRYLVKRTGEKVFLECVQDMDHENMFWYRQDPGLGLRLIYFSYDVKMKEKGDIPEGYSVSREKKERFSLILESASTNQTSMYLCASSPVDRPAYYEQYFGPGTRLTVT.

This clonotype has at least ten counts. V usage is TRBV11-2 and J usage is TRBJ2-2; D unresolved. V lost 4 bases and J lost 1, with 7 bases in between. The V gene's germline CDR1 is SGHAT and CDR2 FQNNGV. The CDR3 extends over 14 amino acids. Here the CDR3 DNA reads TGTGCCAGCAGCTCGCAACTGAACACCGGGGAGCTGTTTTTT. This codes for CASSSQLNTGELFF.

This clonotype was recorded many times. The chain joins TRBV6-2 or TRBV6-3 to TRBJ2-3; TRBD2 aligns across 10 bases. V was clipped by 4 bases and J by 0 bases; unmatched bases: 4. CDR3 size: 16 residues. Germline V CDR1 and CDR2: MNHEY, SVGEGT. The CDR3 reads CASSSSGSQSTDTQYF. CDR3 nucleotide sequence: TGTGCCAGCAGTTCTAGCGGGAGCCAGAGCACAGATACGCAGTATTTT.

This clonotype was seen many times. The gene calls are TRBV12-3 or TRBV12-4 and TRBJ1-2; weak D call: TRBD1 (5 bases). This CDR3 is 14 amino acids long. The V end was cut by 0 bases, the J end by 6 bases, with 11 bases between. CDR3 sequence: CASSLAHQGHGYTF. The CDR3 DNA is TGTGCCAGCAGTTTAGCGCATCAGGGACATGGCTACACCTTC.

This clonotype was counted between two and nine times. The chain joins TRBV9 to TRBJ1-5; D gene ambiguous. V gave up 0 bases and J gave up 0 bases, with 4 bases separating them. This CDR3 contains 14 residues. Germline V CDR1 and CDR2: SGDLS, YYNGEE. The CDR3 sequence is CASSVGSSNQPQHF. The DNA of the CDR3 is TGTGCCAGCAGCGTAGGGAGTAGCAATCAGCCCCAGCATTTT.

This clonotype was observed a handful of times. The chain recombines TRBV20-1 with TRBJ2-1; maybe TRBD2 (5 bases). V dropped 6 bases and J dropped 0 bases, with 18 bases sitting between them. Germline CDR1 and CDR2: DFQATT and SNEGSKA (reference sequence). The CDR3 is 16 residues long. CDR3 sequence reads: CSAHSSGTHSYNEQFF. CDR3 DNA sequence: TGCAGTGCCCACTCGAGCGGTACCCACTCCTACAATGAGCAGTTCTTC.

This clonotype was detected ten times or more. This chain links TRBV6-1 with TRBJ2-1, with 7 bases identical to TRBD2. The CDR3 extends over 18 amino acids. The V segment lost 3 bases and the J segment 0 bases; nucleotides outside the gene matches: 11. Germline CDR1 reads MNHNS; CDR2 reads SASEGT. The CDR3 bases are TGTGCCAGCAGTGATCGATTCGGCACTAGCGACTCCTACAATGAGCAGTTCTTC. Translation gives CASSDRFGTSDSYNEQFF.

In this sample, this clonotype turned up a few times. The rearrangement joins TRBV27 to TRBJ2-5; weak D call: TRBD2 (5 bases). With 5 bases removed from V and 4 bases from J, the gap between germline ends came to 14 bases. Germline V gives CDR1 MNHEY, CDR2 SMNVEV (reference sequence). This CDR3 is built from 14 residues. The CDR3 is CASSPSSGRETQYF. In nucleotides, the CDR3 is TGTGCCAGCAGTCCCTCCTCGGGAAGAGAGACCCAGTACTTC.

This clonotype was seen a few times. The chain couples TRBV24-1 to TRBJ2-5, with D perhaps being TRBD1 or TRBD2 (5 bases each). This CDR3 spans 16 amino acids. V was shortened by 4 bases and J by 2 bases, with 16 bases between the two germline ends. Germline assignment: CDR1 KGHDR and CDR2 SFDVKD. The CDR3 DNA reads TGTGCCACCAGTGACCCCTCCGGGACGCGGCAAGAGACCCAGTACTTC. Amino acid sequence: CATSDPSGTRQETQYF.

Turning to this clonotype: A much larger clone sits a single nucleotide away, making a read error possible. The V and J genes are TRBV13 and TRBJ2-1; 11 bases match TRBD2. Judging by the DNA end, TRBJ2-5 fits better; the J call may be wrong. Germline-derived CDR1 and CDR2 are PRHDT and FYEKMQ (reference sequence). The CDR3 extends over 16 amino acids. CDR3 coding DNA: TGTGCCAGCAGCTTAACTAGCGGGAGAGGGCGAGAGACCCAGTACTTC. Translated: CASSLTSGRGRETQYF.

Many counts were recorded for this clonotype. This chain joins TRBV3-1 and TRBJ2-7, with unresolved D. Germline assignment: CDR1 LGHDT and CDR2 YNNKEL (reference sequence). With 5 bases removed from V and 6 bases from J, the gap between germline ends came to 8 bases. CDR3 size: 11 residues. The CDR3 nucleotides are TGTGCCAGCAGCATTCAAGGCGAGCAGTACTTC. Its translation is CASSIQGEQYF.

This clonotype was recorded many times. The chain recombines TRBV24-1 with TRBJ2-5, with D perhaps matching TRBD2 (5 bases). The CDR3 spans 15 residues. Trimming removed 4 bases from V and 5 bases from J, with 16 bases in between. The germline V gene has CDR1 KGHDR and CDR2 SFDVKD. CDR3 residues: CATSDPLAYGETQYF. CDR3 DNA: TGTGCCACCAGTGACCCGCTAGCTTACGGGGAGACCCAGTACTTC.

In its sample, this clonotype was seen many times. The V gene is TRBV12-3 or TRBV12-4, the J gene TRBJ2-1, with 7 nucleotides matching TRBD1. V gave up 8 bases and J gave up 3 bases; unmatched junction bases: 10. The CDR3 has 15 residues. The CDR3 protein is CASLETGSYYNEQFF. CDR3 sequence (DNA): TGTGCCAGCCTTGAGACAGGGTCCTACTACAATGAGCAGTTCTTC.

In its sample, this clonotype was seen many times. The V gene is TRBV5-6, the J gene TRBJ1-5; D unclear. Germline-derived CDR1 and CDR2 are SGHDT and YYEEEE. V lost 0 bases, J lost 7 bases, and 14 bases lay in between. The length of the CDR3 is 15 residues. DNA of the CDR3: TGTGCCAGCAGCTTGGGCTCGGCCACGAGGCAGCCCCAGCATTTT. Translating it yields CASSLGSATRQPQHF.

The chain carries TRBV20-1 and TRBJ2-3; 13 positions match TRBD2. After removal of 5 bases from V and 0 bases from J, the junction contained 5 bases not matched to a gene. Per the germline V gene, CDR1 is DFQATT and CDR2 is SNEGSKA (reference sequence). CDR3 length: 16 residues. This chain's CDR3 is CSAGLAGVTSTDTQYF. CDR3 DNA sequence: TGCAGTGCTGGACTAGCGGGAGTGACTAGCACAGATACGCAGTATTTT.

This clonotype was observed a few times. The chain links TRBV7-2 to TRBJ1-5; D gene unclear. The V and J ends lost 5 bases and 11 bases respectively, with 22 bases between them. Germline CDR1 SGHTA, CDR2 FQGNSA. The CDR3 is made up of 15 amino acids. CDR3 nucleotide sequence: TGTGCCAGCAGCCCGACCATGACCCGGGCGAGAGCCCAGCATTTT. Protein product: CASSPTMTRARAQHF.

Of note for this clonotype: Its ends do not fully match the called genes, so a read error is possible. The V and J genes are TRBV19 and TRBJ2-5; TRBD2 is a possible D gene (5 bases). Germline lookup yields CDR1 LNHDA and CDR2 SQIVND (reference sequence). The length of the CDR3 is 13 residues. The CDR3 nucleotides are TGTGCCAGTAGTAACAGCGGTACGGAGACCCGGTACTTC. This codes for CASSNSGTETRYF.

This clonotype was picked up many times. J is TRBJ2-5 and V is TRBV6-1; D is unresolved. V lost 3 bases and J lost 0, with 5 bases in between. This CDR3 comprises 13 residues. Germline CDR1 is MNHNS and CDR2 is SASEGT. The CDR3 region is CASSDTYQETQYF. The CDR3 region has the DNA TGTGCCAGCAGTGATACCTACCAAGAGACCCAGTACTTC.

At least ten counts were recorded for this clonotype. This rearrangement joins TRBV7-9 to TRBJ1-2, with D unresolved. Germline-derived CDR1 and CDR2 are SEHNR and FQNEAQ (reference sequence). Trimming took off 6 bases at V and 8 bases at J, with 22 bases between the two ends. The CDR3 covers 15 residues. The CDR3 protein is CASSPLGPGSYGYTF. CDR3 in DNA: TGTGCCAGCAGTCCTCTAGGTCCGGGGAGCTACGGCTACACCTTC.

This clonotype was observed at least ten times. Germline is not matched at one junction end, which may reflect a read error. The gene calls are TRBV28 and TRBJ2-5; D may be TRBD2 (5 bases). Germline CDR1 reads MDHEN; CDR2 reads SYDVKM. This CDR3 contains 14 residues. CDR3: CASNPGNSQETQHF. In nucleotides, the CDR3 is TGTGCCAGCAACCCCGGGAACTCCCAAGAGACCCAGCACTTC.

This clonotype was counted at least ten times. The chain links TRBV6-1 to TRBJ2-2, with no clear D. The germline V and J ends were trimmed by 5 bases and 5 bases, with 15 bases remaining between them. CDR3 size: 15 residues. CDR1 MNHNS and CDR2 SASEGT come from the germline V gene. CDR3 DNA sequence: TGTGCCAGCAGTAAAGTACCTGGGGTTACCGGGGAGCTGTTTTTT. Translation gives CASSKVPGVTGELFF.

This clonotype has a handful of counts. V usage is TRBV19 and J usage is TRBJ2-1; 10 bases match TRBD2. The CDR3 length is 16 residues. Germline V gene sequence: CDR1 LNHDA, CDR2 SQIVND (reference sequence). V dropped 0 bases and J dropped 12; count of bases not matched to a gene: 11. As DNA, the CDR3 is TGTGCCAGTAGTATAGATCACTCTAGCGGGAGATGGCGGCAGTTCTTC. Amino acid sequence: CASSIDHSSGRWRQFF. The entire variable domain, with the rest obtained from reference TRBV19 and TRBJ2-1, is as follows: DGGITQSPKYLFRKEGQNVTLSCEQNLNHDAMYWYRQDPGQGLRLIYYSQIVNDFQKGDIAEGYSVSREKKESFPLTVTSAQKNPTAFYLCASSIDHSSGRWRQFFGPGTRLTVL.

The chain employs TRBV27 and TRBJ1-3; no firm D call. This CDR3 has 15 residues. The germline CDR1 and CDR2 sequences are MNHEY and SMNVEV (reference sequence). V gave up 6 bases and J gave up 0 bases, with 12 bases separating them. The chain's CDR3 is CASSNSVRSGNTIYF. The DNA of the CDR3 is TGTGCCAGCAGCAACAGCGTACGCTCTGGAAACACCATATATTTT.

Comments on this clonotype: A much larger clone lies a single base off, so this may be a read error. The V call is TRBV20-1, the J call TRBJ2-1, with a possible D match to TRBD2 (6 bases). Germline V gene sequence: CDR1 DFQATT, CDR2 SNEGSKA (reference sequence). V lost 6 bases and J lost 8, with 23 bases in between. The CDR3 contains 15 residues. This CDR3 reads CSAIPSTGVRYEQFF. CDR3 coding DNA: TGCAGTGCGATCCCCTCAACGGGAGTTCGGTATGAGCAGTTCTTC.

In this sample, this clonotype turned up once. The rearrangement links TRBV20-1 to TRBJ1-3, with D unclear. CDR1 and CDR2 (germline): DFQATT, SNEGSKA (reference sequence). Trimming removed 0 bases at V and 2 bases at J, with 14 bases between. This CDR3 comprises 16 residues. CDR3 loop: CSARDSGRATGNTIYF. The CDR3 DNA reads TGCAGTGCTAGAGATTCGGGGAGGGCTACTGGAAACACCATATATTTT.

This chain links TRBV29-1 with TRBJ1-4; 7 bases line up with TRBD1. The CDR3 runs to 17 residues. The ends lost 2 bases at V and 5 bases at J; junction bases unmatched: 14. Per germline, CDR1 SQVTM and CDR2 ANQGSEA. The CDR3, as DNA: TGCAGCGTTGAACTAACCGGACAGGCGGGGGCAAATGAAAAACTGTTTTTT. The encoded protein is CSVELTGQAGANEKLFF.

The sample holds many counts of this clonotype. CDR3 sequence: CATFTGATNTGELFF. Written as DNA, the CDR3 is TGTGCCACCTTTACAGGGGCGACGAACACCGGGGAGCTGTTTTTT. V gene TRBV28 combines with J gene TRBJ2-2; TRBD1 aligns across 7 bases. After removal of 10 bases from V and 0 bases from J, the junction contained 8 bases not matched to a gene. Germline lookup yields CDR1 MDHEN and CDR2 SYDVKM. This CDR3 comprises 15 residues. Variable domain in full (rest from reference TRBV28 and TRBJ2-2): DVKVTQSSRYLVKRTGEKVFLECVQDMDHENMFWYRQDPGLGLRLIYFSYDVKMKEKGDIPEGYSVSREKKERFSLILESASTNQTSMYLCATFTGATNTGELFFGEGSRLTVL.

This clonotype was picked up many times. The CDR3 coding sequence is TGTGCCAGCAGCGAAATTTTCAACAATCAGCCCCAGCATTTT. As protein: CASSEIFNNQPQHF. The V and J genes are TRBV3-1 and TRBJ1-5, with no clear D. This CDR3 is built from 14 residues. Germline CDR1 and CDR2: LGHDT and YNNKEL (reference sequence). V shed 5 bases and J shed 3 bases, with 11 bases lying between them. Variable domain in full (rest from reference TRBV3-1 and TRBJ1-5): DTAVSQTPKYLVTQMGNDKSIKCEQNLGHDTMYWYKQDSKKFLKIMFSYNNKELIINETVPNRFSPKSPDKAHLNLHINSLELGDSAVYFCASSEIFNNQPQHFGDGTRLSIL.

This clonotype was picked up a small number of times. In this CDR3 the conserved last residue, phenylalanine or tryptophan, is missing, so a read error is likely. The DNA is omitted, as the CDR3 cannot be located on it reliably, and the CDR3 follows TCRdb's listing. The chain carries TRBV24-1 and TRBJ2-1; the table's D call, TRBD2, was not checked against the DNA. CDR1 KGHDR and CDR2 SFDVKD come from the germline V gene. The CDR3 numbers 10 amino acids, ends counted. CDR3 region: CATSVLGGPI.

In the case of this clonotype: This could be a read error, since a much larger clone is one nucleotide away. The rearrangement links TRBV20-1 to TRBJ2-7, with D unresolved. The V end was cut by 0 bases, the J end by 3 bases, with 21 bases between. In germline, CDR1 is DFQATT, CDR2 SNEGSKA (reference sequence). The CDR3 consists of 17 residues. CDR3 loop: CSARDTSSRRAVYEQYF. The DNA for the CDR3 is TGCAGTGCTAGAGATACGAGCAGCCGACGCGCCGTCTACGAGCAGTACTTC.

The sample holds many counts of this clonotype. The chain combines TRBV7-2 with TRBJ2-1; TRBD2 aligns across 8 bases. The CDR3 length is 16 residues. V gave up 0 bases and J gave up 6 bases; unmatched junction bases: 7. Germline CDR1 reads SGHTA; CDR2 reads FQGNSA. The CDR3 nucleotides read TGTGCCAGCAGCTTAGCTCAAGCGGGAGTATCCAATGAGCAGTTCTTC. Translated, it gives CASSLAQAGVSNEQFF.